The next 32 T cell receptor beta chains were all read from a single sample in a study of blood T cells in healthy people across ages. The authors ran a second PCR of about 7 to 12 cycles using a sample-barcoded 5' primer and a J-beta primer mix. TCRdb re-analysed the 5' RACE reads in MiXCR, keeping a single row per CDR3 protein. The sample yields some 900,000 distinct CDR3 sequences, roughly 50% seen once. The source material was blood. The receptors were gathered from a man aged 25 to 45 in good health.

V and J are TRBV7-2 and TRBJ2-1, with a weak D call TRBD1 (5 bases). The germline V and J ends were trimmed by 6 bases and 7 bases, with 7 bases remaining between them. Germline CDR1 SGHTA, CDR2 FQGNSA. This CDR3 is 11 amino acids long. The CDR3 here is CASRGRNEQFF. The CDR3 DNA sequence: TGTGCCAGCAGGGGGCGGAATGAGCAGTTCTTC.

The V call is TRBV5-1, the J call TRBJ2-3, with D possibly being TRBD1 (6 bases). Germline V gene sequence: CDR1 SGHRS, CDR2 YFSETQ. V gave up 6 bases and J gave up 2 bases, with 10 bases separating them. The CDR3 contains 13 residues. This CDR3 reads CASKGVLTDTQYF. CDR3 nucleotide sequence: TGCGCCAGCAAGGGGGTCCTCACAGATACGCAGTATTTT.

The chain links TRBV28 to TRBJ1-1, with 12 bases lining up with TRBD1. The ends lost 8 bases at V and 0 bases at J; junction bases unmatched: 4. Germline CDR1 reads MDHEN; CDR2 reads SYDVKM. This CDR3 contains 15 residues. CDR3 loop: CASPGTGGMNTEAFF. The DNA of the CDR3 is TGTGCCAGCCCCGGGACAGGGGGCATGAACACTGAAGCTTTCTTT. Combining the CDR3 with reference TRBV28 and TRBJ1-1 gives the whole variable domain DVKVTQSSRYLVKRTGEKVFLECVQDMDHENMFWYRQDPGLGLRLIYFSYDVKMKEKGDIPEGYSVSREKKERFSLILESASTNQTSMYLCASPGTGGMNTEAFFGQGTRLTVV.

In this sample, this clonotype turned up a few times. The chain employs TRBV6-6 and TRBJ1-2; no clear D. Germline-derived CDR1 and CDR2 are MNHNY and SVGAGI (reference sequence). With 0 bases removed from V and 6 bases from J, the gap between germline ends came to 11 bases. CDR3 length: 14 residues. Here the CDR3 DNA reads TGTGCCAGCAGTTACTCGCCCAGTGGGGATGGCTACACCTTC. It specifies CASSYSPSGDGYTF.

The genes are TRBV4-1 and TRBJ1-1; a possible D gene is TRBD1 (6 bases). This CDR3 has 12 amino acids. Germline-derived CDR1 and CDR2 are MGHRA and YSYEKL. V lost 3 bases and J lost 8, with 10 bases in between. CDR3 bases: TGCGCCAGCAGCCAGAGGACAGACGAAGCTTTCTTT. It encodes CASSQRTDEAFF.

The chain uses TRBV3-1 and TRBJ2-4; no reliable D call. The end of the DNA aligns better with TRBJ2-7, so the J call may be wrong. CDR3 length: 17 residues. The germline CDR1 and CDR2 sequences are LGHDT and YNNKEL (reference sequence). CDR3 sequence reads: CASSQDGLSTTPYEQYF. The CDR3 nucleotides are TGTGCCAGCAGCCAAGATGGGTTGTCCACTACACCCTACGAGCAGTACTTC.

There are many counts of this clonotype. The genes are TRBV25-1 and TRBJ1-6, with TRBD1 matching over 8 bases. This CDR3 spans 14 amino acids. The trim removed 7 bases at V and 7 bases at J, leaving 6 bases unmatched. Germline CDR1 and CDR2: MGHDK and SYGVNS. The CDR3 protein is CASKLTGGNSPLHF. CDR3 in DNA: TGTGCCAGCAAGCTTACAGGGGGAAATTCACCCCTCCACTTT.

The CDR3 DNA reads TGTGCCATCAGTGGGACAGGGGCCCAACAGCAGTACTTC. Translated: CAISGTGAQQQYF. The genes are TRBV10-3 and TRBJ2-5; 9 bases match TRBD1. Trimming took 4 bases from V and 11 from J; bases not matched to a gene: 8. The CDR3 runs 13 residues. The germline gives CDR1 ENHRY, CDR2 SYGVKD.

V gene TRBV21-1 combines with J gene TRBJ2-1; the table's D call TRBD1 went unverified against the DNA. TRBV21-1 is a recognized pseudogene. The CDR3 is 15 residues long. The CDR3 nucleotides read TGTGCCAGCAGCGAAGGGGTCCCCTCCTACAATGAGCAGTTCTTC. Translated: CASSEGVPSYNEQFF.

This clonotype was seen a handful of times. Germline and junction disagree at one end, which may indicate a read error. This rearrangement joins TRBV2 to TRBJ2-1; tentative D call: TRBD1 (5 bases). The germline gives CDR1 SNHLY, CDR2 FYNNEI. The CDR3 extends over 14 amino acids. The CDR3 coding sequence is TGTGCCAGCAGTGGTGTACAGGCGTACAATGAGCGGTTCTTC. This gives the protein CASSGVQAYNERFF.

The chain combines TRBV30 with TRBJ1-5, with TRBD1 matching over 7 bases. With 5 bases clipped from V and 3 bases from J, the junction kept 7 bases outside the gene matches. The CDR3 consists of 14 residues. Germline CDR1 reads GTSNPN; CDR2 reads SVGIG (reference sequence). In DNA, the CDR3 is TGTGCCTGGGGCACAGGGGTAGTCAATCAGCCCCAGCATTTT. Its translation is CAWGTGVVNQPQHF.

This chain links TRBV24-1 with TRBJ2-1; TRBD2 aligns across 9 bases. There are 15 residues in the CDR3. Germline V gene sequence: CDR1 KGHDR, CDR2 SFDVKD. V shed 0 bases, J shed 8 bases, and the junction held 4 bases outside the gene matches. Here the CDR3 reads CATSDLRRGGDEQFF. The CDR3 DNA reads TGTGCCACCAGTGATTTGCGGCGGGGGGGCGATGAGCAGTTCTTC.

To note about this clonotype: A read error may explain this, as a much larger clone is one base away. The chain joins TRBV4-2 to TRBJ1-2; D remains unclear. Trimming cost V 0 bases and J 6 bases, with 8 bases left between them. The CDR3 runs 13 residues. Germline V CDR1 and CDR2: LGHNA, YNFKEQ. CDR3 nucleotide sequence: TGTGCCAGCAGCCAAGATCAAGGCAATGGCTACACCTTC. Amino acid sequence: CASSQDQGNGYTF.

This clonotype appeared a few times. The rearrangement uses TRBV5-1 and TRBJ1-2; weak D call: TRBD1 (5 bases). Germline V gives CDR1 SGHRS, CDR2 YFSETQ. The V end was cut by 6 bases, the J end by 4 bases, with 16 bases between. The CDR3 consists of 14 residues. CDR3 loop: CASTWDGGLYGYTF. The CDR3 DNA reads TGCGCCAGCACCTGGGACGGTGGGCTCTATGGCTACACCTTC.

V gene TRBV29-1 combines with J gene TRBJ2-1, with D possibly being TRBD2 (6 bases). Looked up from germline, CDR1 is SQVTM and CDR2 is ANQGSEA. CDR3 size: 12 residues. Trimming pared 6 bases from V and 9 bases from J, leaving 15 bases between. The CDR3 DNA reads as TGCAGCGTCCGTACCCTGGGGGGTGAGCAGTTCTTC. It specifies CSVRTLGGEQFF.

The chain uses TRBV20-1 and TRBJ2-3; the match to TRBD1 covers 8 bases. This CDR3 has 16 amino acids. Germline trimming cut 0 bases from V and 7 bases from J; bases unmatched to any gene: 12. CDR1 is DFQATT and CDR2 is SNEGSKA in the germline V gene (reference sequence). The CDR3 loop is CSARDLTGGGTNTQYF. The CDR3 region has the DNA TGCAGTGCTAGAGATTTAACAGGGGGTGGAACAAATACGCAGTATTTT.

V and J are TRBV6-6 and TRBJ2-1; D not resolved. Between the trimmed V and J ends, which lost 7 bases and 4 bases, there was a span of 5 bases. This CDR3 comprises 11 residues. Germline CDR1 reads MNHNY; CDR2 reads SVGAGI (reference sequence). The CDR3 protein is CASNLYNEQFF. The CDR3 region has the DNA TGTGCCAGCAACCTTTACAATGAGCAGTTCTTC.

DNA of the CDR3: TGTGCCAGCAGCGTGGTCCTTAATGAAAAACTGTTTTTT. Protein product: CASSVVLNEKLFF. J is TRBJ1-4 and V is TRBV5-5; D gene unclear. Germline CDR1 is SGHKS and CDR2 is YYEKEE (reference sequence). Trimming took off 4 bases at V and 4 bases at J, with 8 bases between the two ends. The CDR3 contains 13 residues.

This clonotype showed up just a few times. The CDR3 protein is CASGPQYQETQYF. The CDR3 bases are TGTGCCAGTGGCCCTCAGTACCAAGAGACCCAGTACTTC. J is TRBJ2-5 and V is TRBV5-6; D gene unclear. Germline loops: CDR1 SGHDT, CDR2 YYEEEE. This CDR3 comprises 13 residues. Trimming stripped 8 bases from V and 0 bases from J, with 11 bases between. Full variable domain (missing parts from reference TRBV5-6 and TRBJ2-5): DAGVTQSPTHLIKTRGQQVTLRCSPKSGHDTVSWYQQALGQGPQFIFQYYEEEERQRGNFPDRFSGHQFPNYSSELNVNALLLGDSALYLCASGPQYQETQYFGPGTRLLVL.

V usage is TRBV4-1 and J usage is TRBJ1-1; no clear D. The CDR3 totals 15 residues. Trimming left V 1 base short and J 5 bases short, with 14 bases between. Germline CDR1 is MGHRA and CDR2 is YSYEKL. CDR3: CASSQGDREKTEAFF. The CDR3 coding sequence is TGCGCCAGCAGCCAAGGAGATCGAGAGAAGACTGAAGCTTTCTTT.

The DNA of the CDR3 is TGTGCCAGCAGTTACGATGGCACGCACAGGAGCATCCAGGGGACCCAGTACTTC. This gives the protein CASSYDGTHRSIQGTQYF. The V call is TRBV6-2 or TRBV6-3, the J call TRBJ2-5; tentatively, D is TRBD1 (5 bases). This CDR3 has 18 residues. Germline CDR1 is MNHEY and CDR2 is SVGEGT. Between the trimmed V and J ends, which lost 2 bases and 7 bases, there was a span of 26 bases.

The rearrangement links TRBV28 to TRBJ2-3, with 8 bases matching TRBD2. V was clipped by 7 bases and J by 0 bases; unmatched bases: 9. The CDR3 sequence is 16 residues long. In germline, CDR1 is MDHEN, CDR2 SYDVKM. CDR3 sequence (DNA): TGTGCCAGCACTCCCGCGGGGGGCCTTAGCACAGATACGCAGTATTTT. Translation: CASTPAGGLSTDTQYF.

This chain joins TRBV12-3 or TRBV12-4 and TRBJ1-5, with D possibly being TRBD1 (5 bases). V lost 3 bases and J lost 5, with 8 bases in between. The CDR3 contains 13 residues. The CDR3 bases are TGTGCCAGCAGTTTCTGGGGGGATCAGCCCCAGCATTTT. Its translation: CASSFWGDQPQHF.

The genes are TRBV28 and TRBJ2-7, with 7 bases lining up with TRBD2. J gave up 2 bases and V 5 bases, and 9 bases lay outside the gene matches. This CDR3 comprises 15 residues. Per the germline V gene, CDR1 is MDHEN and CDR2 is SYDVKM. CDR3 in DNA: TGTGCCAGCAGTGCCCCCGTGGGGGGGGCCTACGAGCAGTACTTC. Translating it yields CASSAPVGGAYEQYF.

The chain employs TRBV7-6 and TRBJ1-5; the D gene is possibly TRBD1 (5 bases). CDR3 length equals 15 residues. CDR1 SGHVS and CDR2 FNYEAQ come from the germline V gene. Trimming took 3 bases from V and 2 from J, leaving 11 bases between them. This chain's CDR3 is CASSFGHEGNQPQHF. The CDR3 DNA reads as TGTGCCAGCAGCTTCGGACACGAAGGCAATCAGCCCCAGCATTTT.

This clonotype was found many times. The V and J genes are TRBV7-2 and TRBJ1-6; D gene uncertain. Germline V gene sequence: CDR1 SGHTA, CDR2 FQGNSA. The CDR3 length is 13 residues. Trimming took 3 bases from V and 7 from J, leaving 7 bases between them. CDR3 residues: CASSFGLNSPLHF. For the CDR3, the DNA is TGTGCCAGCAGCTTCGGTTTGAATTCACCCCTCCACTTT.

There are a few counts of this clonotype. The CDR3 protein is CSARPTGGYTDTQYF. DNA of the CDR3: TGCAGTGCTAGACCCACGGGGGGGTACACAGATACGCAGTATTTT. The chain combines TRBV20-1 with TRBJ2-3; TRBD2 matches at 8 bases. The germline V gene has CDR1 DFQATT and CDR2 SNEGSKA (reference sequence). The V segment lost 2 bases and the J segment 2 bases; nucleotides outside the gene matches: 6. The CDR3 loop spans 15 amino acids.

This sequence joins TRBV7-9 and TRBJ1-2; the D gene is possibly TRBD1 (6 bases). The CDR3 is 14 amino acids. V lost 8 bases, J lost 2 bases, and 15 bases lay in between. The germline CDR1 and CDR2 sequences are SEHNR and FQNEAQ (reference sequence). In nucleotides, the CDR3 is TGTGCCAGCCTCATGGGGGCGGGCAACTATGGCTACACCTTC. As protein: CASLMGAGNYGYTF.

V is TRBV7-9 and J is TRBJ1-1; D call uncertain. The CDR3 length is 14 residues. Trimming took off 1 base at V and 1 base at J, with 7 bases between the two ends. Germline CDR1 and CDR2: SEHNR and FQNEAQ (reference sequence). The DNA for the CDR3 is TGTGCCAGCAGCTTAGTGATGCGGAACACTGAAGCTTTCTTT. Translating it yields CASSLVMRNTEAFF.

J is TRBJ1-4 and V is TRBV4-1; 9 nucleotides align to TRBD1. This CDR3 contains 15 residues. The J segment lost 6 bases and the V segment lost 5 bases, leaving 7 bases of the junction unmatched. Per the germline V gene, CDR1 is MGHRA and CDR2 is YSYEKL. CDR3 amino acids: CASSVSGTGYEKLFF. The CDR3 bases are TGCGCCAGCAGCGTGTCCGGGACAGGGTATGAAAAACTGTTTTTT.

Ten or more counts support this clonotype. The CDR3 DNA sequence: TGTGCCAGCAGTGACGGGTACTACGAGCAGTACTTC. This codes for CASSDGYYEQYF. The chain links TRBV25-1 to TRBJ2-7; the D is unclear. This CDR3 is built from 12 residues. The germline V gene has CDR1 MGHDK and CDR2 SYGVNS. V lost 3 bases and J 3 bases, leaving 6 bases between the germline ends.

Only a few counts were recorded for this clonotype. DNA for the CDR3: TGCAGCGTTGGGGGGCGGCTACAAGAGACCCAGTACTTC. Translation: CSVGGRLQETQYF. V gene TRBV29-1 combines with J gene TRBJ2-5; maybe TRBD1 (6 bases). CDR1 is SQVTM, CDR2 ANQGSEA, per germline. The ends were cut back, 4 bases at V and 2 bases at J, with 11 bases in the middle. The CDR3 runs 13 residues.